There are a few counts of the clone carrying this T cell receptor beta chain. What it binds is not known. Stated treatment: around 19 received Ad26.COV2.S at low or high dose, single or two shots; about 5 received placebo; per-sample allocation not given. It was on day 63 after the first vaccine or placebo injection that samples were taken. Produced via immunoSEQ multiplex PCR; TCRdb's table is partial and in-frame only. The table includes 430,000 or so clones, roughly 89% detected once. This entry belongs to a study of Ad26.COV2.S vaccination and SARS-CoV-2 variants. Study-level information: Among those in the COV1001 Ad26.COV2.S trial arm was the donor. Study outcomes and limitations: Vaccine and placebo recipients had comparable breadth of non-spike TCRs. Reports say spike-specific CD8+ and CD4+ T cell responses covered substantial breadth after vaccination.

The germline gives CDR1 SGHNT, CDR2 YYREEE (reference sequence). Trimming cost V 6 bases and J 2 bases, with 17 bases left between them. CDR3 length equals 15 residues. The receptor was isolated from a person between 18 and 65 years old who received the Ad26.COV2.S COVID-19 vaccine or a placebo. This chain uses TRBV5-4 with TRBJ1-2, with a weak D call TRBD1 (6 bases). This sample comprised peripheral blood, obtained in a trial of Ad26.COV2.S vaccine versus placebo. The CDR3 region is CASTQPGQGNYGYTF. The DNA for the CDR3 is TGTGCCAGCACCCAACCGGGGCAGGGGAACTATGGCTACACCTTC.